The clone carrying this T cell receptor (beta chain) was seen repeatedly, ten times or more. This record comes from a study of neurological immune-mediated disorders. Synthesis of cDNA was carried out by template-switch 5'RACE. The reaction used 10-nucleotide random UMIs. TCRdb ran MiXCR on the 5' RACE reads and lists one entry per CDR3 protein. Among some 65,000 distinct CDR3 sequences listed, under 5% were seen once. CDR1 MNHNY and CDR2 SVGAGI come from the germline V gene (reference sequence). The length of the CDR3 is 12 residues. V was cut by 6 bases and J by 3 bases, with 5 bases left in between.

This rearrangement joins TRBV6-6 to TRBJ1-4, with no clear D. The sequencing sample was made of PBMCs. This TCR was recovered from a man aged 50 or older with multiple sclerosis. CDR3 sequence reads: CASRSPNEKLFF. The CDR3 region has the DNA TGTGCCAGCAGAAGCCCTAATGAAAAACTGTTTTTT.